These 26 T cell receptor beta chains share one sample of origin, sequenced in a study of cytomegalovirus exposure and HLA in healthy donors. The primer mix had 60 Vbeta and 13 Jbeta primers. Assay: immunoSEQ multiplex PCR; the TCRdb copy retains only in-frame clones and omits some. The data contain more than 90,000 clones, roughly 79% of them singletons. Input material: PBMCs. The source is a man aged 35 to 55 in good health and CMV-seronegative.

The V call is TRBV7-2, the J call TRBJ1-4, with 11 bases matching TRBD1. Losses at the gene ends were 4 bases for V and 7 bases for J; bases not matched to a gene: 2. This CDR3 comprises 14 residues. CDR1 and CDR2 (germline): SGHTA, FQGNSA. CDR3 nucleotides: TGTGCCAGCAGCTCCGGGACAGGGGGTGAAAAACTGTTTTTT. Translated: CASSSGTGGEKLFF.

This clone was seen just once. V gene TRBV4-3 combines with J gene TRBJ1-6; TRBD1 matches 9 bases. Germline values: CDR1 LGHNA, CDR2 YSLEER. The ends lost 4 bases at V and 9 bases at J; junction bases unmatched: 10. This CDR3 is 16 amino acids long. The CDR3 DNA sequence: TGCGCCAGCAGCCCCACGGCGGGACAGGGAGGTTCACCCCTCCACTTT. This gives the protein CASSPTAGQGGSPLHF.

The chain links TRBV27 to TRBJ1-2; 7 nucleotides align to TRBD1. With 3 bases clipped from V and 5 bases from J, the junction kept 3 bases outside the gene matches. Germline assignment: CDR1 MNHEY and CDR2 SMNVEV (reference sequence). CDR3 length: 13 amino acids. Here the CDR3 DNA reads TGTGCCAGCAGTTTCGACAGGGTATATGGCTACACCTTC. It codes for CASSFDRVYGYTF.

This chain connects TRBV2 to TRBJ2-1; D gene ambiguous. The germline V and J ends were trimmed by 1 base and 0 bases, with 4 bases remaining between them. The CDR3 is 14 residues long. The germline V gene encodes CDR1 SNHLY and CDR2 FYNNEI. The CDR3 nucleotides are TGTGCCAGCAGTGAAGTTCGCTCCTACAATGAGCAGTTCTTC. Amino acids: CASSEVRSYNEQFF.

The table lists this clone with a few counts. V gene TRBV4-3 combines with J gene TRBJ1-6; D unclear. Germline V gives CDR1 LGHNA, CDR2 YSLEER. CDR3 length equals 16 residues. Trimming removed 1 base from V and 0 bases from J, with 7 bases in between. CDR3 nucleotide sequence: TGCGCCAGCAGCCAAGCTGGCAGCTCCTATAATTCACCCCTCCACTTT. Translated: CASSQAGSSYNSPLHF.

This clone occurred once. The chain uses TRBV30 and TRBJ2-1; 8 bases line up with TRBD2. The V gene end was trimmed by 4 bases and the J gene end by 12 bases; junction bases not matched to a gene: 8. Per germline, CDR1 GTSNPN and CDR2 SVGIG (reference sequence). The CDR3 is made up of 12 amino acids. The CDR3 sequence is CAWILAAQGQFF. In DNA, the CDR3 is TGTGCCTGGATACTAGCGGCACAGGGGCAGTTCTTC.

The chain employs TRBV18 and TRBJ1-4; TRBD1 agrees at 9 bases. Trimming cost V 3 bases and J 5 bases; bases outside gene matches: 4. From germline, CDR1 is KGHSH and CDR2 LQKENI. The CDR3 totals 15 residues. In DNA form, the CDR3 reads TGTGCCAGCTCACCGAGGACAGGGGCAAATGAAAAACTGTTTTTT. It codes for CASSPRTGANEKLFF.

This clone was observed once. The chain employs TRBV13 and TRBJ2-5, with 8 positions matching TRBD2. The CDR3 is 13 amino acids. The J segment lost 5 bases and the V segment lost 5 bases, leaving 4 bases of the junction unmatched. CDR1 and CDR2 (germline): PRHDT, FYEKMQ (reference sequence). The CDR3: CASSRTSSETQYF. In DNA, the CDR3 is TGTGCCAGCAGCCGGACTAGCTCGGAGACCCAGTACTTC. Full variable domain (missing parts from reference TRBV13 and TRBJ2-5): AAGVIQSPRHLIKEKRETATLKCYPIPRHDTVYWYQQGPGQDPQFLISFYEKMQSDKGSIPDRFSAQQFSDYHSELNMSSLELGDSALYFCASSRTSSETQYFGPGTRLLVL.

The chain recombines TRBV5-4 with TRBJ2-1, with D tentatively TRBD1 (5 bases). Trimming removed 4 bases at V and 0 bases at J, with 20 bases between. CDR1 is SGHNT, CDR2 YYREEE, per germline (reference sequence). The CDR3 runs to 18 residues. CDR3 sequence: CASSPTASTVSSYNEQFF. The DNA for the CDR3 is TGTGCCAGCAGCCCCACTGCATCGACAGTCAGCTCCTACAATGAGCAGTTCTTC.

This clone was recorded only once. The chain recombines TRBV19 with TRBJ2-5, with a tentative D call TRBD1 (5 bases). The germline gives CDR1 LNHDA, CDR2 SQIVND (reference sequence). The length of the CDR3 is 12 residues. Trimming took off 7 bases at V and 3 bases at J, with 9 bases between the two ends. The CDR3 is CASTAGKETQYF. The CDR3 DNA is TGTGCCAGTACGGCAGGGAAAGAGACCCAGTACTTC.

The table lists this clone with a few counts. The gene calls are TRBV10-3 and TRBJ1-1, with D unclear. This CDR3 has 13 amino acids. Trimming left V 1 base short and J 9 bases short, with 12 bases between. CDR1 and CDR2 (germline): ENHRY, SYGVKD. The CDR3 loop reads CAISEYQVPKAFF. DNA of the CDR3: TGTGCCATCAGTGAGTATCAGGTCCCAAAAGCTTTCTTT.

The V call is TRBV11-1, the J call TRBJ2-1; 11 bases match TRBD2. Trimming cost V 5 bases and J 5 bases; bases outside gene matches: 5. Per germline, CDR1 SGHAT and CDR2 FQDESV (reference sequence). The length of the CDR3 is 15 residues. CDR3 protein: CASSPRLAGNNEQFF. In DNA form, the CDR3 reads TGTGCCAGCAGCCCCCGACTAGCGGGGAACAATGAGCAGTTCTTC.

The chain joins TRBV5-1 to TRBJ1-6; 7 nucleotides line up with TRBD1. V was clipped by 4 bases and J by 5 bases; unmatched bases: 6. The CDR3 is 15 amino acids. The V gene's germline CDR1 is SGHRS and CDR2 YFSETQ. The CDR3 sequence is CASSPGTADNSPLHF. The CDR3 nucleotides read TGCGCCAGCAGCCCGGGGACAGCCGATAATTCACCCCTCCACTTT.

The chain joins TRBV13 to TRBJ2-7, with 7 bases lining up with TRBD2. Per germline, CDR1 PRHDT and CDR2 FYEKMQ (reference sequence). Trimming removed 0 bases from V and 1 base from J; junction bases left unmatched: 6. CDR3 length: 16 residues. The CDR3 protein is CASSLGTGLLSYEQYV. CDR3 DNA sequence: TGTGCCAGCAGCTTAGGTACGGGACTACTTTCCTACGAGCAGTACGTC.

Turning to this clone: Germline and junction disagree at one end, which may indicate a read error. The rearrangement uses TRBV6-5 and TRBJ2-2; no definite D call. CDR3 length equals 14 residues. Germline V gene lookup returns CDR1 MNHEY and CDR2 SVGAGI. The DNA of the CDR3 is TGTGCCAGCGGTTACTCAACTTACACCGGGGAGCTGTTTTTT. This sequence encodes CASGYSTYTGELFF.

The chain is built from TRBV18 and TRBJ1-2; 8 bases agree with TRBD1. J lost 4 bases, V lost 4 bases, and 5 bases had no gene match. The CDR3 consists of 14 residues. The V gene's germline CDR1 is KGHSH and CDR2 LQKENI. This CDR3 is CASSQQGALYGYTF. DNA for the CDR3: TGTGCCAGCTCACAGCAGGGGGCGCTCTATGGCTACACCTTC.

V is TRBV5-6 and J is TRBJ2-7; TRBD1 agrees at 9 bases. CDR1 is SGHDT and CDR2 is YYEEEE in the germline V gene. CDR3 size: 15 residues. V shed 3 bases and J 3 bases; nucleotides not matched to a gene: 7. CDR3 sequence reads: CASSSSDRGYYEQYF. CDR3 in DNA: TGTGCCAGCAGCTCCTCCGACAGGGGGTACTACGAGCAGTACTTC.

The CDR3 DNA follows: TGTGCCAGCAGCTTAAGGGGCCCTAGCGGGTTCACAGATACGCAGTATTTT. Amino acids: CASSLRGPSGFTDTQYF. V usage is TRBV7-2 and J usage is TRBJ2-3; 8 bases agree with TRBD2. The V gene end was trimmed by 2 bases and the J gene end by 2 bases; junction bases not matched to a gene: 9. The germline V gene encodes CDR1 SGHTA and CDR2 FQGNSA. This CDR3 comprises 17 residues.

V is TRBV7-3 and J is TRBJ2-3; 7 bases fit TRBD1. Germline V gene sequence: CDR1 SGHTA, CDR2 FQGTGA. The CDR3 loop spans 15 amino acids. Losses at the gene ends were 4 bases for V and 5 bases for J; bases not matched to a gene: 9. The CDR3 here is CASSYGTVNGDTQYF. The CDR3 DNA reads TGTGCCAGCAGCTACGGGACAGTGAATGGAGATACGCAGTATTTT.

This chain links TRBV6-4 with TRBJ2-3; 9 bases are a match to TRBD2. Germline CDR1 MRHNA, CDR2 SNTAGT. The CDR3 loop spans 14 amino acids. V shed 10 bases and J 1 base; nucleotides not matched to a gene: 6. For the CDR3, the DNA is TGTGCCACTAGCGGCGGGGGGGGCACAGATACGCAGTATTTT. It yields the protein CATSGGGGTDTQYF.

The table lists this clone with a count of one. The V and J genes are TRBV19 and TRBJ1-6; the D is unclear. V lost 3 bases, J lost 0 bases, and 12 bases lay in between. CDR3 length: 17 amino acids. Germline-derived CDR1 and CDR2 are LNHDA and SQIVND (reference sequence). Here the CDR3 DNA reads TGTGCCAGTAGTATTAGTCCCGTAAGCTCCTATAATTCACCCCTCCACTTT. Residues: CASSISPVSSYNSPLHF.

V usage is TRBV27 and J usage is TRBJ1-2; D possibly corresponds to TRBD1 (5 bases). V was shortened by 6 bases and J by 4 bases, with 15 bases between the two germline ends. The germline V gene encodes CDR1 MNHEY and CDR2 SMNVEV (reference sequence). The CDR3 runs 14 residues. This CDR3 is CASRAGRQGYGYTF. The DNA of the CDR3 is TGTGCCAGCAGGGCGGGGCGCCAGGGCTATGGCTACACCTTC.

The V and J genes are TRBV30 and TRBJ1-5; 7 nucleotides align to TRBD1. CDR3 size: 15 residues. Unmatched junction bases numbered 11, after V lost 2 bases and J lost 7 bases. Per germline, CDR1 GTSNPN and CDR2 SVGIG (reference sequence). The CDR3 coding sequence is TGTGCCTGGAGTAAATCCAGGGGGGCAAGGCAGCCCCAGCATTTT. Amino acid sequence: CAWSKSRGARQPQHF.

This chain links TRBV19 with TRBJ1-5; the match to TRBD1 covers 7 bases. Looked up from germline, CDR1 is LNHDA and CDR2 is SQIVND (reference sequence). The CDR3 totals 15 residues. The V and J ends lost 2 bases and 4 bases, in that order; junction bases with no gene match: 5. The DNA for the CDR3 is TGTGCCAGTAGTATACGGCAGGGGGAGAATCAGCCCCAGCATTTT. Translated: CASSIRQGENQPQHF. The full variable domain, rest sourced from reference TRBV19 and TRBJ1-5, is DGGITQSPKYLFRKEGQNVTLSCEQNLNHDAMYWYRQDPGQGLRLIYYSQIVNDFQKGDIAEGYSVSREKKESFPLTVTSAQKNPTAFYLCASSIRQGENQPQHFGDGTRLSIL.

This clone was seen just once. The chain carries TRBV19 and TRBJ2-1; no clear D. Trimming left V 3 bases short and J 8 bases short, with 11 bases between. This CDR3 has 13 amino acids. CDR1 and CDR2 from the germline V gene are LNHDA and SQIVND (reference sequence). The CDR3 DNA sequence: TGTGCCAGTAGTATCTTACTTTCACATGAGCAGTTCTTC. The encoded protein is CASSILLSHEQFF.

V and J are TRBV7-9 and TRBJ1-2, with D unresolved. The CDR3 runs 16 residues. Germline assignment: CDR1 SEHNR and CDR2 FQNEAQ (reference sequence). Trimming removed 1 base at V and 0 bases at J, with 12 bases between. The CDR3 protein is CASSLDLAGSNYGYTF. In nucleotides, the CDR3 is TGTGCCAGCAGCTTAGATTTGGCAGGTTCTAACTATGGCTACACCTTC. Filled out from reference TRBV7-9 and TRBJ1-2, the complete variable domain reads DTGVSQNPRHKITKRGQNVTFRCDPISEHNRLYWYRQTLGQGPEFLTYFQNEAQLEKSRLLSDRFSAERPKGSFSTLEIQRTEQGDSAMYLCASSLDLAGSNYGYTFGSGTRLTVV.